The 4 T cell receptor beta chains reported below all come from one sample, sequenced in a study of post-analysis software for immune sequencing data. These receptors' antigens are unknown. cDNA libraries for TCR beta contained unique molecular identifiers. TCRdb re-called the PCR reads with MiXCR, one entry per CDR3 protein. The profile covers approximately 690,000 distinct CDR3 sequences, with around 64% appearing a single time and around 10% taken by the ten largest. General study findings and limits: Five TRBV segments, including TRBV5-6, TRBV5-1 and TRBV20-1, were more frequent in patients than controls.

Sequencing was performed on blood. These receptors originate from a girl aged 2 to 9 with multiple sclerosis.

The rearrangement joins TRBV20-1 to TRBJ2-3; D not resolved. This CDR3 region has 13 residues. Germline V gene lookup returns CDR1 DFQATT and CDR2 SNEGSKA (reference sequence). The ends were cut back, 0 bases at V and 0 bases at J, with 4 bases in the middle. This chain's CDR3 is CSARDPSTDTQYF. The CDR3 DNA is TGCAGTGCTAGAGATCCGAGCACAGATACGCAGTATTTT.

The genes are TRBV20-1 and TRBJ2-6; D remains ambiguous. There are 14 residues in the CDR3. The V gene's germline CDR1 is DFQATT and CDR2 SNEGSKA (reference sequence). The ends were cut back, 6 bases at V and 0 bases at J, with 9 bases in the middle. The CDR3 DNA sequence: TGCAGTGCCCAGGTTAGCTCTGGGGCCAACGTCCTGACTTTC. Translating it yields CSAQVSSGANVLTF.

The chain employs TRBV20-1 and TRBJ2-3; D may be TRBD1 (6 bases). CDR1 is DFQATT, CDR2 SNEGSKA, per germline (reference sequence). Trimming took off 5 bases at V and 3 bases at J, with 15 bases between the two ends. This CDR3 region has 14 residues. The CDR3 here is CSADSAGDTDTQYF. CDR3 sequence (DNA): TGCAGTGCTGACTCGGCAGGGGATACAGATACGCAGTATTTT.

The chain couples TRBV6-5 to TRBJ2-2, with a tentative D call TRBD1 (7 bases). CDR1 is MNHEY, CDR2 SVGAGI, per germline. The V end lost 8 bases, the J end lost 7 bases, and 17 bases lay between the germline ends. This CDR3 is built from 14 residues. The CDR3 nucleotides are TGTGCCAGCGGGGGGCAGGGGGTTGGCGGGGAGCTGTTTTTT. The encoded protein is CASGGQGVGGELFF.